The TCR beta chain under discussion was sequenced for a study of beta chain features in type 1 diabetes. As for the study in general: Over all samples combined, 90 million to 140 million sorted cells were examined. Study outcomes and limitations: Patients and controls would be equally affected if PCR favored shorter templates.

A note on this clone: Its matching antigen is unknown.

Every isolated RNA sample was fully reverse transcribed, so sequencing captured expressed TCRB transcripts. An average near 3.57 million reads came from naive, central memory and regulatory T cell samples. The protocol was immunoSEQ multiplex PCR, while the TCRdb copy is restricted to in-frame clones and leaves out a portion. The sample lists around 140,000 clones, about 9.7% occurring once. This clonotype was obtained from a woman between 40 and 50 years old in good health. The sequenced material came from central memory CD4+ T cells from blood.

The CDR3 bases are TGTGCCACCAGCAGAGATCTAACAGGGGACTATGGCTACACCTTC. This encodes CATSRDLTGDYGYTF. V is TRBV15 and J is TRBJ1-2; 7 nucleotides line up with TRBD1. This CDR3 is 15 amino acids long. J lost 3 bases, V lost 0 bases, and 4 bases had no gene match. Germline-derived CDR1 and CDR2 are LNHNV and YYDKDF (reference sequence). Combining the CDR3 with reference TRBV15 and TRBJ1-2 gives the whole variable domain DAMVIQNPRYQVTQFGKPVTLSCSQTLNHNVMYWYQQKSSQAPKLLFHYYDKDFNNEADTPDNFQSRRPNTSFCFLDIRSPGLGDTAMYLCATSRDLTGDYGYTFGSGTRLTVV.